The clone carrying this T cell receptor (beta chain) was picked up many times. No antigen is known for it. This specimen comes from a study of blood T cells in healthy people across ages. Study-level points and caveats: The lack of PBMC sorting stopped any conclusive naive versus antigen-experienced comparison. Diversity estimates drawn from one million T cells were deemed underestimates. Both higher diversity and more naive CD4+ cells marked long-lived donors when set against aged donors.

A J-beta primer mix and a sample-barcoded 5' primer were used in a second PCR of roughly 6 to 11 cycles. TCRdb re-called the 5' RACE reads with MiXCR, one entry per CDR3 protein. Counted here are some 1.5 million distinct CDR3 sequences, 28% occurring once; the ten biggest clones make up roughly 8%. CDR3 length: 12 amino acids. CDR1 is MNHNS, CDR2 SASEGT, per germline. With 2 bases removed from V and 6 bases from J, the gap between germline ends came to 8 bases. The chain uses TRBV6-1 and TRBJ2-7; D is unclear. The TCR was taken from a woman under 40 in good health. The sequencing sample was made of blood. The CDR3, as DNA: TGTGCCAGCAGTGAATTGGGCCGCGAGCAGTACTTC. Encoded protein: CASSELGREQYF.